The 27 T cell receptor beta chains in this list originate from one sample, sequenced in a study of T cell repertoires in cytomegalovirus infection. From the reads, TCRdb called clonotypes with MiXCR, one entry per CDR3 protein. The sample consists of roughly 500,000 distinct CDR3 sequences, about 33% of them appearing once. The antigens of these receptors remain unknown. This specimen was cultured PBMCs, taken from culture after CMV antigen stimulation. These receptors were taken from a human donor in good health (CMV status not recorded). Some clones in this sample may be carry-over from other donors' samples.

This clonotype was seen only a few times. The chain is built from TRBV6-2 or TRBV6-3 and TRBJ2-1; 7 positions agree with TRBD2. The CDR3 sequence is 15 residues long. V lost 2 bases to trimming and J lost 6 bases; unmatched junction nucleotides: 7. The V gene's germline CDR1 is MNHEY and CDR2 SVGEGT. The CDR3 loop reads CASSYTPSGINEQFF. The CDR3 DNA is TGTGCCAGCAGTTACACGCCTAGCGGAATCAATGAGCAGTTCTTC.

This sequence joins TRBV14 and TRBJ1-2, with 7 positions matching TRBD1. Trimming cost V 0 bases and J 4 bases; bases outside gene matches: 11. Germline V CDR1 and CDR2: SGHDN, FVKESK. The CDR3 covers 17 residues. The CDR3 loop is CASSQDRGGGVLYGYTF. CDR3 coding DNA: TGTGCCAGCAGCCAAGATAGAGGAGGGGGCGTCCTCTATGGCTACACCTTC.

The chain couples TRBV28 to TRBJ1-3; no clear D. Germline CDR1 is MDHEN and CDR2 is SYDVKM. Between the trimmed V and J ends, which lost 3 bases and 4 bases, there was a span of 7 bases. CDR3 length: 13 amino acids. In DNA, the CDR3 is TGTGCCAGCAGTTTCCGGGCCGGAAACACCATATATTTT. This encodes CASSFRAGNTIYF. Based on the CDR3 plus reference TRBV28 and TRBJ1-3, the full variable domain is DVKVTQSSRYLVKRTGEKVFLECVQDMDHENMFWYRQDPGLGLRLIYFSYDVKMKEKGDIPEGYSVSREKKERFSLILESASTNQTSMYLCASSFRAGNTIYFGEGSWLTVV.

The chain uses TRBV11-3 and TRBJ1-3; D is uncertain. Trimming removed 6 bases at V and 0 bases at J, with 12 bases between. The CDR3 spans 15 residues. CDR1 is SGHNT and CDR2 is YENEEA in the germline V gene. The chain's CDR3 is CASRVSGNSGNTIYF. The CDR3 DNA follows: TGTGCCAGCAGGGTCTCCGGGAACTCTGGAAACACCATATATTTT.

The chain has TRBV6-2 or TRBV6-3 and TRBJ1-5; 8 bases are a match to TRBD1. V dropped 5 bases and J dropped 0; count of bases not matched to a gene: 21. Germline loops: CDR1 MNHEY, CDR2 SVGEGT. The CDR3 runs 21 residues. The CDR3 DNA is TGTGCCAGCAGTCCGAACAGGGGGAGGCAAAGAATTTTTTATAGCAATCAGCCCCAGCATTTT. Translation: CASSPNRGRQRIFYSNQPQHF.

As regards this clonotype: At one boundary the junction diverges from the germline segment, which might be a read error. CDR3: CASSQEQGRGNTEAFF. The CDR3 DNA follows: TGTGCCAGCAGCCAAGAACAGGGCCGGGGGAACACTGAAGCTTTCTTT. This rearrangement joins TRBV4-1 to TRBJ1-1, with D perhaps TRBD1 (6 bases). There are 16 residues in the CDR3. Germline CDR1 and CDR2: MGHRA and YSYEKL.

The chain links TRBV24-1 to TRBJ2-1; 7 bases are shared with TRBD2. Germline assignment: CDR1 KGHDR and CDR2 SFDVKD. With 1 base clipped from V and 1 base from J, the junction kept 3 bases outside the gene matches. This CDR3 contains 16 residues. The CDR3 sequence: CATSDFLAESYNEQFF. In DNA, the CDR3 is TGTGCCACCAGTGATTTCCTAGCGGAATCCTACAATGAGCAGTTCTTC.

The gene calls are TRBV20-1 and TRBJ2-1; TRBD2 matches 8 bases. This CDR3 contains 15 residues. Germline trimming cut 2 bases from V and 6 bases from J; bases unmatched to any gene: 9. Germline V gives CDR1 DFQATT, CDR2 SNEGSKA (reference sequence). CDR3 DNA: TGCAGTGCTAGAATTCGTTTAGCGGGGTCCAATGAGCAGTTCTTC. Protein sequence: CSARIRLAGSNEQFF.

The genes are TRBV12-3 or TRBV12-4 and TRBJ2-5; TRBD1 aligns across 7 bases. This CDR3 spans 13 amino acids. Trimming took 5 bases from V and 4 from J; bases not matched to a gene: 4. The CDR3: CASSPYRGETQYF. Here the CDR3 DNA reads TGTGCCAGCAGTCCTTACAGGGGAGAGACCCAGTACTTC.

This clonotype was seen a handful of times. The DNA of the CDR3 is TGTGCCAGCACTTCAGAGGGTGCAGGGCTCGGTCAGCCCCAGCATTTT. It encodes CASTSEGAGLGQPQHF. V gene TRBV28 combines with J gene TRBJ1-5; TRBD1 is a possible D gene (5 bases). V lost 7 bases to trimming and J lost 6 bases, with 22 bases between them. Per the germline V gene, CDR1 is MDHEN and CDR2 is SYDVKM. This CDR3 spans 16 amino acids.

At least ten counts were recorded for this clonotype. The genes are TRBV7-6 and TRBJ2-3, with no clear D. Germline lookup yields CDR1 SGHVS and CDR2 FNYEAQ. Trimming pared 5 bases from V and 0 bases from J, leaving 9 bases between. The CDR3 contains 14 residues. The CDR3 here is CASSQIDSTDTQYF. Here the CDR3 DNA reads TGTGCCAGCAGCCAAATTGACAGCACAGATACGCAGTATTTT.

This clonotype was counted only a few times. V is TRBV10-3 and J is TRBJ1-5; the D gene is possibly TRBD1 (5 bases). The germline gives CDR1 ENHRY, CDR2 SYGVKD. With 4 bases removed from V and 5 bases from J, the gap between germline ends came to 6 bases. CDR3 length: 12 residues. The CDR3 DNA reads as TGTGCCATCAGTGGGGGGGATCAGCCCCAGCATTTT. Encoded protein: CAISGGDQPQHF.

There are a few counts of this clonotype. The chain is built from TRBV7-3 and TRBJ2-7, with D tentatively TRBD1 (6 bases). Germline V CDR1 and CDR2: SGHTA, FQGTGA. Trimming removed 5 bases at V and 0 bases at J, with 14 bases between. CDR3 length: 15 amino acids. The CDR3 bases are TGTGCCAGCAGCCCCAGGACAGTAAGCTCCTACGAGCAGTACTTC. Protein product: CASSPRTVSSYEQYF.

The rearrangement joins TRBV6-2 or TRBV6-3 to TRBJ2-5; TRBD1 matches 7 bases. Germline CDR1 reads MNHEY; CDR2 reads SVGEGT. V shed 6 bases and J 2 bases; nucleotides not matched to a gene: 9. This CDR3 is 15 amino acids long. Here the CDR3 DNA reads TGTGCCAGCAGCCTCCTAGACAGGGATCAAGAGACCCAGTACTTC. This encodes CASSLLDRDQETQYF.

The genes are TRBV7-6 and TRBJ2-5, with TRBD2 as a possible D gene (6 bases). Trimming removed 5 bases from V and 0 bases from J, with 13 bases in between. Germline V gene data show CDR1 as SGHVS and CDR2 as FNYEAQ. CDR3 length: 15 residues. CDR3 in amino acids: CASSPWGGDQETQYF. DNA for the CDR3: TGTGCCAGCAGCCCCTGGGGCGGGGACCAAGAGACCCAGTACTTC. Based on the CDR3 plus reference TRBV7-6 and TRBJ2-5, the full variable domain is GAGVSQSPRYKVTKRGQDVALRCDPISGHVSLYWYRQALGQGPEFLTYFNYEAQQDKSGLPNDRFSAERPEGSISTLTIQRTEQRDSAMYRCASSPWGGDQETQYFGPGTRLLVL.

This rearrangement joins TRBV11-2 to TRBJ1-2, with D uncertain. CDR1 is SGHAT and CDR2 is FQNNGV in the germline V gene. The CDR3 has 15 residues. Between the trimmed V and J ends, which lost 2 bases and 2 bases, there was a span of 12 bases. The CDR3 region is CASSLSTASNYGYTF. The CDR3 coding sequence is TGTGCCAGCAGCTTATCTACAGCTTCAAACTATGGCTACACCTTC.

This clonotype was seen a few times. The J gene is TRBJ2-3, the V gene TRBV12-5, with D possibly TRBD1 on 5 matching bases. Trimming cost V 5 bases and J 2 bases, with 17 bases left between them. There are 16 residues in the CDR3. Germline CDR1 is LGHNT and CDR2 is FRNRAP. CDR3 protein: CASGLGLRGFTDTQYF. The CDR3 DNA reads as TGTGCTAGTGGTCTTGGCCTAAGGGGTTTCACAGATACGCAGTATTTT.

This chain joins TRBV12-3 or TRBV12-4 and TRBJ2-1; D unresolved. The CDR3 covers 11 residues. V was shortened by 2 bases and J by 12 bases, with 8 bases between the two germline ends. The CDR3 spells CASSLNGGQFF. For the CDR3, the DNA is TGTGCCAGCAGTTTAAATGGTGGGCAGTTCTTC.

This clonotype was detected only a few times. This rearrangement joins TRBV20-1 to TRBJ2-1; perhaps TRBD2 as D (5 bases). Trimming left V 5 bases short and J 3 bases short, with 20 bases between. The CDR3 has 16 amino acids. In germline, CDR1 is DFQATT, CDR2 SNEGSKA (reference sequence). CDR3 in amino acids: CSASTRTQDHYNEQFF. The DNA for the CDR3 is TGCAGTGCTTCTACCCGGACTCAGGACCACTACAATGAGCAGTTCTTC.

The chain recombines TRBV6-5 with TRBJ1-1; D remains ambiguous. Germline CDR1 MNHEY, CDR2 SVGAGI. V shed 5 bases and J shed 3 bases, with 10 bases lying between them. This CDR3 comprises 13 residues. Written as DNA, the CDR3 is TGTGCCAGCAGTCCCACACCTTACACTGAAGCTTTCTTT. Protein: CASSPTPYTEAFF.

V is TRBV6-5 and J is TRBJ2-2; D is unclear. The germline CDR1 and CDR2 sequences are MNHEY and SVGAGI. This CDR3 is built from 17 residues. V lost 0 bases to trimming and J lost 0 bases, with 11 bases between them. CDR3 coding DNA: TGTGCCAGCAGTTACTCAGGGTCCCATGCGAACACCGGGGAGCTGTTTTTT. Amino acids: CASSYSGSHANTGELFF.

This rearrangement joins TRBV27 to TRBJ1-3; D is uncertain. CDR3 size: 16 residues. V lost 5 bases and J lost 0, with 14 bases in between. Germline V lookup: CDR1 MNHEY, CDR2 SMNVEV (reference sequence). In nucleotides, the CDR3 is TGTGCCAGCAGTCCCACTCGACTGTACTCTGGAAACACCATATATTTT. This gives the protein CASSPTRLYSGNTIYF.

The J gene is TRBJ1-5, the V gene TRBV23-1, with D unresolved. TRBV23-1 has ORF status, its function being uncertain. The CDR3 extends over 13 amino acids. Trimming took off 2 bases at V and 7 bases at J, with 9 bases between the two ends. For the CDR3, the DNA is TGCGCCAGCAGTCAACCGGGGAGGCAGCCCCAGCATTTT. This encodes CASSQPGRQPQHF.

The V and J genes are TRBV10-3 and TRBJ2-1; a weak D match, TRBD2 (6 bases). Germline V gene lookup returns CDR1 ENHRY and CDR2 SYGVKD. This CDR3 is built from 13 residues. V dropped 1 base and J dropped 13 bases, with 14 bases sitting between them. The DNA of the CDR3 is TGTGCCATCAGTGAGTATCGGGAGACACCTCAGTTCTTC. It is translated as CAISEYRETPQFF.

The rearrangement links TRBV11-3 to TRBJ2-7; either TRBD1 or TRBD2 may fit D (5 bases each). There are 11 residues in the CDR3. Between the trimmed V and J ends, which lost 5 bases and 6 bases, there was a span of 8 bases. From germline, CDR1 is SGHNT and CDR2 YENEEA. Here the CDR3 DNA reads TGTGCCAGCAGCCCAGGGACCGAGCAGTACTTC. Its translation: CASSPGTEQYF.

The V gene is TRBV19, the J gene TRBJ2-2; D is uncertain. V gave up 7 bases and J gave up 6 bases, with 6 bases separating them. There are 11 residues in the CDR3. Per germline, CDR1 LNHDA and CDR2 SQIVND (reference sequence). The CDR3 here is CASNHAGELFF. The DNA of the CDR3 is TGTGCCAGTAACCATGCCGGGGAGCTGTTTTTT.

A word on this clonotype: This may be a read error: a much more frequent sequence differs by one nucleotide. No conserved phenylalanine or tryptophan ends this CDR3, so it is likely a read error. V gene TRBV4-3 combines with J gene TRBJ2-7; D is possibly TRBD2 (6 bases). Germline CDR1 LGHNA, CDR2 YSLEER. CDR3 length: 14 amino acids. V lost 2 bases to trimming and J lost 1 base, with 9 bases between them. CDR3 in DNA: TGCGCCAGCAGCCAACTAGCGAATTCCTACGAGCAGTACCTC. It yields the protein CASSQLANSYEQYL.